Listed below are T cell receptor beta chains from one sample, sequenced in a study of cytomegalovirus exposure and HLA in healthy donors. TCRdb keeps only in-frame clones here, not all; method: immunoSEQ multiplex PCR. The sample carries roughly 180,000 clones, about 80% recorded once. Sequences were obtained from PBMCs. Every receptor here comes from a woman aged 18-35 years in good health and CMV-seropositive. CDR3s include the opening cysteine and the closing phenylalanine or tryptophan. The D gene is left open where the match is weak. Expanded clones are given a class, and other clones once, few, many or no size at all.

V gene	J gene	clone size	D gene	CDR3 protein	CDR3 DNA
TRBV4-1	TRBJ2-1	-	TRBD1	CASSQVGRGNEQFF	TGCGCCAGCAGCCAAGTGGGCAGGGGGAATGAGCAGTTCTTC
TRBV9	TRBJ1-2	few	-	CASSDQGDYGYTF	TGTGCCAGCAGCGATCAGGGCGACTATGGCTACACCTTC
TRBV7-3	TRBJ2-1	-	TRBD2	CASTQFLGGSNEQFF	TGTGCCAGCACCCAATTCCTCGGGGGGTCCAATGAGCAGTTCTTC
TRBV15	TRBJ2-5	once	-	CATSRGGTYQETQYF	TGTGCCACCAGCAGAGGGGGCACCTACCAAGAGACCCAGTACTTC
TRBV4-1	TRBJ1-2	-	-	CASSHTGIADGYTF	TGCGCCAGCAGCCATACGGGGATAGCGGATGGCTACACCTTC
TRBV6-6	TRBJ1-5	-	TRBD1	CASSNDGQGWKPQHF	TGTGCCAGCAGTAACGACGGACAGGGGTGGAAGCCCCAGCATTTT
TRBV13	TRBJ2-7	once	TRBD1	CASSLGQGHYEQYF	TGTGCCAGCAGCTTAGGACAGGGGCACTACGAGCAGTACTTC
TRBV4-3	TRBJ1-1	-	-	CASSQRLIRGDNTEAFF	TGCGCCAGCAGCCAACGCCTGATCCGGGGGGATAACACTGAAGCTTTCTTT
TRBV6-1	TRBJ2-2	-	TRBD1	CASRTTGSGTGELFF	TGTGCCAGTCGGACGACAGGGTCGGGCACCGGGGAGCTGTTTTTT
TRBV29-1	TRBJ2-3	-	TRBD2	CNLIELAGSTTDTQYF	TGCAACCTGATCGAGCTAGCGGGGTCGACCACAGATACGCAGTATTTT
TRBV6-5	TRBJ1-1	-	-	CASSYVVGPVNTEAFF	TGTGCCAGCAGTTACGTGGTTGGGCCCGTGAACACTGAAGCTTTCTTT
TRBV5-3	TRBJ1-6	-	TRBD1	CARSFYRGLLYNSPLHF	TGTGCCAGAAGCTTCTACAGGGGGCTTCTTTATAATTCACCCCTCCACTTT
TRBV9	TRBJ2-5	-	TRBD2	CASSAGLAGPTQYF	TGTGCCAGCAGCGCGGGACTAGCGGGGCCGACCCAGTACTTC
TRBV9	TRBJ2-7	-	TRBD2	CASSLSGVEQYF	TGTGCCAGCAGCTTGAGCGGGGTCGAGCAGTACTTC
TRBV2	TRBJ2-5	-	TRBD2	CASPVGGGTQETQYF	TGTGCCAGCCCGGTTGGCGGGGGAACACAAGAGACCCAGTACTTC
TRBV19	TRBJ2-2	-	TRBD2	CASSTSGGPGELFF	TGTGCCAGTTCGACTAGCGGGGGACCCGGGGAGCTGTTTTTT
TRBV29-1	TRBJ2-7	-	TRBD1	CSVAIQGRISYEQYF	TGCAGCGTGGCAATACAGGGGCGGATATCCTACGAGCAGTACTTC
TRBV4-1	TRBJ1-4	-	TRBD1	CASKWTGANEKLFF	TGCGCCAGCAAATGGACAGGGGCTAATGAAAAACTGTTTTTT
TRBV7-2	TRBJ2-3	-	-	CASSPGLITDTQYF	TGTGCCAGCAGCCCGGGACTTATCACAGATACGCAGTATTTT
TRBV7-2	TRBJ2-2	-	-	CASSRPPLNSGELFF	TGTGCCAGCAGCCGCCCGCCTCTTAACTCCGGGGAGCTGTTTTTT
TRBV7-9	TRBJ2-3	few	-	CASSSYQGTDTQYF	TGTGCCAGCAGCAGTTACCAGGGCACAGATACGCAGTATTTT
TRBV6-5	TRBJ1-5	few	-	CASSYSKGSNQPQHF	TGTGCCAGCAGTTACTCTAAGGGGAGCAATCAGCCCCAGCATTTT
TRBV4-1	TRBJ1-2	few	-	CASSQIQGRGGDYGYTF	TGCGCCAGCAGCCAAATCCAGGGACGGGGAGGAGACTATGGCTACACCTTC
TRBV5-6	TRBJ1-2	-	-	CASSLGGYYGYTF	TGTGCCAGCAGCTTGGGAGGGTACTATGGCTACACCTTC
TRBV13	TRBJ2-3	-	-	CASRYPSEQATDTQYF	TGTGCCAGCAGGTACCCTAGCGAGCAGGCCACAGATACGCAGTATTTT
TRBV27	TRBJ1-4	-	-	CASSFRGEKLFF	TGTGCCAGCAGTTTCAGGGGTGAAAAACTGTTTTTT